This record concerns one T cell receptor (beta chain) sequence. Authors' methods: Reference gene primer amplification yielded estimated nucleated cell counts. The protocol was immunoSEQ multiplex PCR, while the TCRdb copy is restricted to in-frame clones and leaves out a portion. That table is the source of V, J and clone size, and D and trimming were worked out from the DNA. The data show roughly 290,000 clones, with 89% seen just once and 1.5% to 2% held by the top ten. This sample was taken from a study of blood T cell repertoires in COVID-19. Trimming at V came to 4 bases and at J to 6 bases, leaving 6 bases not matched to a gene. The germline gives CDR1 MNHEY, CDR2 SMNVEV (reference sequence). CDR3 length: 15 residues. The participants were between roughly 18 and 89 years old and came from 24 US areas.

The V call is TRBV27, the J call TRBJ1-2, with 12 nucleotides matching TRBD1. What was sequenced was PBMCs or T cells enriched from blood (not recorded which). The TCR originated in a woman in her forties who had recovered from COVID-19. The DNA for the CDR3 is TGTGCCAGCAGTTCCGGGACAGGGGGCTCACATGGCTACACCTTC. Translating gives CASSSGTGGSHGYTF.